What follows are 8 T cell receptor beta chains derived from one specimen sequenced in a study of T cell responses to AZD1222 COVID-19 vaccine. Using immunoSEQ multiplex PCR, the repertoire was profiled, and TCRdb retains in-frame clones only, with some absent. Here the sample spans approximately 140,000 clones, 75% to 90% being singletons. This sample comprised peripheral blood, obtained 28 days after the second AZD1222 dose. All receptors derive from an adult who received the AZD1222 COVID-19 vaccine.

The chain has TRBV27 and TRBJ1-5; D gene ambiguous. Trimming removed 2 bases from V and 0 bases from J, with 5 bases in between. The CDR3 covers 14 residues. Germline lookup yields CDR1 MNHEY and CDR2 SMNVEV (reference sequence). In DNA, the CDR3 is TGTGCCAGCAGTTTAGGTTTTAGCAATCAGCCCCAGCATTTT. Translation gives CASSLGFSNQPQHF.

The CDR3 here is CASSQSGNTIYF. The CDR3 DNA reads TGTGCCAGCAGCCAATCTGGAAACACCATATATTTT. The genes are TRBV11-3 and TRBJ1-3; D not resolved. The V and J ends lost 5 bases and 1 base respectively, with 3 bases between them. The CDR3 contains 12 residues. Germline CDR1 and CDR2: SGHNT and YENEEA.

The rearrangement links TRBV4-3 to TRBJ1-6; TRBD1 matches 7 bases. CDR3 length equals 15 residues. V lost 2 bases, J lost 7 bases, and 5 bases stayed unmatched. Germline CDR1 LGHNA, CDR2 YSLEER. Here the CDR3 DNA reads TGCGCCAGCAGCCAAAACAGGGGAGGCAATTCACCCCTCCACTTT. Translation gives CASSQNRGGNSPLHF.

The chain recombines TRBV2 with TRBJ2-3; D gene unclear. CDR3 length: 12 amino acids. Germline lookup yields CDR1 SNHLY and CDR2 FYNNEI. Trimming removed 6 bases from V and 2 bases from J, with 6 bases in between. The CDR3 DNA sequence: TGTGCCAGCAGAATTAACACAGATACGCAGTATTTT. It is translated as CASRINTDTQYF. The full variable domain, its missing parts supplied by reference TRBV2 and TRBJ2-3, is EPEVTQTPSHQVTQMGQEVILRCVPISNHLYFYWYRQILGQKVEFLVSFYNNEISEKSEIFDDQFSVERPDGSNFTLKIRSTKLEDSAMYFCASRINTDTQYFGPGTRLTVL.

V and J are TRBV11-2 and TRBJ2-7, with 7 nucleotides matching TRBD1. The germline V gene encodes CDR1 SGHAT and CDR2 FQNNGV. The length of the CDR3 is 12 residues. V gave up 6 bases and J gave up 3 bases; unmatched junction bases: 2. The CDR3 reads CASSSGGYEQYV. DNA of the CDR3: TGTGCCAGCAGTTCAGGGGGCTACGAGCAGTACGTC.

The V call is TRBV30, the J call TRBJ2-3; 13 bases fit TRBD2. V was pared by 2 bases and J by 6 bases, with 8 bases of the junction left unmatched. The CDR3 extends over 16 amino acids. CDR1 GTSNPN and CDR2 SVGIG come from the germline V gene (reference sequence). The CDR3 sequence is CAWSSGLAGKGDTQYF. The CDR3 DNA reads TGTGCCTGGAGTTCGGGACTAGCGGGAAAGGGGGATACGCAGTATTTT.

The count of this clone is one. The chain has TRBV7-3 and TRBJ2-2, with 8 bases identical to TRBD2. The V segment lost 4 bases and the J segment 6 bases; nucleotides outside the gene matches: 10. Germline lookup yields CDR1 SGHTA and CDR2 FQGTGA. The CDR3 totals 16 residues. As DNA, the CDR3 is TGTGCCAGCAGCTCCGGAGCGGGGGCCTCGTCCGGGGAGCTGTTTTTT. Translated, it gives CASSSGAGASSGELFF.

This chain uses TRBV28 with TRBJ1-2; 10 bases line up with TRBD1. The ends lost 1 base at V and 12 bases at J; junction bases unmatched: 11. The CDR3 loop spans 15 amino acids. From germline, CDR1 is MDHEN and CDR2 SYDVKM. CDR3 bases: TGTGCCAGCAGTTTATTGCAGCGGGGACAGGGGCTCCACACCTTC. Protein sequence: CASSLLQRGQGLHTF.